The rows below give T cell receptor beta chains drawn from one sample of a study of T cells in Graves' hyperthyroidism and ophthalmopathy. TCRdb independently ran MiXCR on the multiplex PCR reads; one entry per CDR3 protein. The repertoire holds fewer than 55,000 distinct CDR3 sequences, with about 54% as singletons. Material for sequencing was peripheral blood or thyroid tissue (not recorded which). All receptors derive from a man aged 18 to 35 with Graves' hyperthyroidism. Each CDR3 is given with its conserved first and last residue. The order of the fields is clone size, J gene, V gene, D gene, CDR3 DNA, CDR3 protein. A D gene is named only where the DNA matches it firmly. A row's size may be missing; if present it is once, few, many or a size class.

>.|TRBJ1-1|TRBV9|TRBD1
TGTGCCAGCAGCGCCTATGACAGGGGGCCGAACACTGAAGCTTTCTTT
CASSAYDRGPNTEAFF
>.|TRBJ2-5|TRBV29-1|TRBD2
TGCAGCGTGAGGCCCGGGACTAGCGGGGGACAGGGTCAGCCCCAGTACTTC
CSVRPGTSGGQGQPQYF
>few|TRBJ2-5|TRBV7-2|TRBD1
TGTGCCAGCAGCCCTCTGGACAGGGGAGAGACCCAGTACTTC
CASSPLDRGETQYF
>few|TRBJ1-5|TRBV2|.
TGTGCCAGCAAGCCGGGGGGGCCTGGACTCGCCTCGCCTTATAGCAATCAGCCCCAGCATTTT
CASKPGGPGLASPYSNQPQHF
>.|TRBJ2-7|TRBV5-1|.
TGCGCCAGCAGCCTAGACGGGACGTCCTACGAGCAGTACTTC
CASSLDGTSYEQYF
>.|TRBJ2-2|TRBV15|.
TGTGCCACCAGCAGGAGGGAGAACACCGGGGAGCTGTTTTTT
CATSRRENTGELFF
>.|TRBJ2-7|TRBV20-1|.
TGCAGTGGTCTCCTTACCTACGAGCAGTACTTC
CSGLLTYEQYF
>.|TRBJ2-7|TRBV29-1|.
TGCAGCGTCACGAGAGGGGTCTACGAGCAGTACTTC
CSVTRGVYEQYF
>.|TRBJ1-1|TRBV2|.
TGTGCCAGCAGTAAGGGGGATGGTCACACTGAAGCTTTCTTT
CASSKGDGHTEAFF
>.|TRBJ2-7|TRBV29-1|.
TGCAGCGTAGGTTGGCAGGTAGCCTACGAGCAGTACTTC
CSVGWQVAYEQYF
>many|TRBJ1-1|TRBV28|.
TGTGCCAGCGAAGAGGGGGGAAGGATCACTGAAGCTTTCTTT
CASEEGGRITEAFF
>.|TRBJ1-6|TRBV2|.
TGTGCCAGCATTGGCGGAGCCACAAATAATTCACCCCTCCACTTT
CASIGGATNNSPLHF
>.|TRBJ2-5|TRBV10-3|.
TGTGCCATCAGTGAGTCAGTAGCGCGACAAGAGACCCAGTACTTC
CAISESVARQETQYF
>many|TRBJ1-5|TRBV7-8|.
TGTGCCAGCAGCTTCGGGGTCGGGAGAAGCAATCAGCCCCAGCATTTT
CASSFGVGRSNQPQHF
>.|TRBJ1-3|TRBV5-1|TRBD1
TGCGCCAGCAGCTTGGTTCAGGGGGCTAACTCTGGAAACACCATATATTTT
CASSLVQGANSGNTIYF
>many|TRBJ2-5|TRBV6-5|.
TGTGCCAGCAGTTCTCCCCGGGACCCCCAAGAGACCCAGTACTTC
CASSSPRDPQETQYF
>many|TRBJ1-4|TRBV11-2|.
TGTGCCAGCAGCTTAGGTCTTTCAGGGGCCTTTAATGAAAAACTGTTTTTT
CASSLGLSGAFNEKLFF
>.|TRBJ2-2|TRBV10-3|.
TGTGCCATCAGTGCACCTTCCGGAGTGATCGGGGAGCTGTTTTTT
CAISAPSGVIGELFF
>once|TRBJ2-5|TRBV10-2|.
TGCGCCAGCAGCCGAGGGGAGCAAGAGACCCAGTACTTC
CASSRGEQETQYF
>.|TRBJ2-2|TRBV9|TRBD1
TGTGCCAGCAGCGTGGGGACAGGTGGCTTTAACACCGGGGAGCTGTTTTTT
CASSVGTGGFNTGELFF
>many|TRBJ2-5|TRBV20-1|.
TGCAGTGCTAGCGCGGTACAAGAGACCCAGTACTTC
CSASAVQETQYF
>once|TRBJ2-3|TRBV7-8|TRBD1
TGTGCCAGCAGCCGGACAGGGACCACAGATACGCAGTATTTT
CASSRTGTTDTQYF
>medium-sized|TRBJ2-7|TRBV12-3/TRBV12-4|.
TGTGCCAGCAGGCGGGGCCACGAGCAGTACTTC
CASRRGHEQYF
>many|TRBJ2-3|TRBV5-4|.
TGTGCCAGCAGCTTTGGACCGAGGGGAGATACGCAGTATTTT
CASSFGPRGDTQYF
>.|TRBJ2-7|TRBV20-1|.
TGCAGTGCTAGAGTGCCTTACGCCTACGAGCAGTACTTC
CSARVPYAYEQYF
>many|TRBJ2-7|TRBV15|.
TGTGCCACCAGCAGAGTCGGACCTACGGGGTTTCTGCAGTACTTC
CATSRVGPTGFLQYF
>.|TRBJ2-5|TRBV7-2|TRBD1
TGTGCCAGCAGCGTCGGGACAGTTAAAGAGACCCAGTACTTC
CASSVGTVKETQYF
>.|TRBJ2-5|TRBV20-1|.
TGCAGTGCTAGGATGGGAAGGGGAGAGACCCAGTACTTC
CSARMGRGETQYF
>.|TRBJ1-4|TRBV25-1|TRBD1
TGTGCCAGCAGTGAATTCCCTGGGACAGCTAATGAAAAACTGTTTTTT
CASSEFPGTANEKLFF
>.|TRBJ1-2|TRBV4-1|.
TGCGCCAGCAGCCAAGAGGGTAGCCACCGGAGCTACACCTTC
CASSQEGSHRSYTF
>.|TRBJ2-7|TRBV29-1|TRBD2
TGCAGCGTGAGGCCCGGGACTAGCGGGTCAACGAGCTCCTACGAGCAGTACTTC
CSVRPGTSGSTSSYEQYF
>many|TRBJ1-2|TRBV29-1|.
TGCAGCGTCCTATCCAGGACGCTCAACTATGGCTACACCTTC
CSVLSRTLNYGYTF
>.|TRBJ2-3|TRBV3-1|TRBD1
TGTGCCAGCAGCCAAGGACAGGGGGCAAGAGATACGCAGTATTTT
CASSQGQGARDTQYF
>.|TRBJ2-7|TRBV7-2|.
TGTGCCAGCCATCCAAGCGGTTCATCCTACGAGCAGTACTTC
CASHPSGSSYEQYF
>.|TRBJ2-7|TRBV15|.
TGTGCCACCAGCAGAGATCGGTCGTGGTCCTACGAGCAGTACTTC
CATSRDRSWSYEQYF
>.|TRBJ2-7|TRBV19|.
TGTGCCAGTAGTATCTCGACAGGCTACGAGCAGTACTTC
CASSISTGYEQYF
>.|TRBJ2-1|TRBV29-1|.
TGCAGCGTTGAATCCCCGGTTAGGGTAAGCTACAATGAGCAGTTCTTC
CSVESPVRVSYNEQFF
>.|TRBJ2-2|TRBV5-6|.
TGTGCCAGCAGCTTGGGAAGCACCTACACCGGGGAGCTGTTTTTT
CASSLGSTYTGELFF
>few|TRBJ2-7|TRBV7-8|.
TGTGCCAGTAGTATTTCCCTTGCATTGGACGAGCAGTACTTC
CASSISLALDEQYF
>.|TRBJ2-7|TRBV7-8|.
TGTGCCAGCAGCTTAGGGACGGCCAGGCAGTACTTC
CASSLGTARQYF
>many|TRBJ1-2|TRBV2|TRBD1
TGTGCCAGCAGTGAATGGACAGGCTGGGCTAACTATGGCTACACCTTC
CASSEWTGWANYGYTF
>.|TRBJ2-7|TRBV20-1|.
TGCAGCGTTGTGGGCCTACAGGGTTACGAGCAGTACTTC
CSVVGLQGYEQYF
>few|TRBJ2-7|TRBV2|TRBD1
TGTGCCAGCAGTGGGGGTCAGGGGGCATCGTACGAGCAGTACTTC
CASSGGQGASYEQYF
>.|TRBJ1-5|TRBV10-3|.
TGTGCCATCAAGGTGGCTGGGGGCTCGGGTCAGCCCCAGCATTTT
CAIKVAGGSGQPQHF
>.|TRBJ1-1|TRBV29-1|.
TGCAGCGTTGATATTTCCGGGACGGCGATGACTGAAGCTTTCTTT
CSVDISGTAMTEAFF
>.|TRBJ1-2|TRBV29-1|TRBD1
TGCAGCGTTGGACAGGGGAATGGGGGCTACACCTTC
CSVGQGNGGYTF
>.|TRBJ1-2|TRBV2|.
TGTGCCAGGCGGTCGGGGGGCCATGGCTACACCTTC
CARRSGGHGYTF
>many|TRBJ1-1|TRBV12-3/TRBV12-4|TRBD1
TGTGCCAGCAGTGAAAGGACAGGGGGGACTGAAGCTTTCTTT
CASSERTGGTEAFF
>few|TRBJ1-1|TRBV2|TRBD1
TGTGCCAGCAGGAGGGACAGTCAGGGGGAAGCTTTCTTT
CASRRDSQGEAFF
>many|TRBJ2-5|TRBV7-2|.
TGTGCCAGCTCCCGGGCCAAACCCCAAGAGACCCAGTACTTC
CASSRAKPQETQYF
>many|TRBJ2-7|TRBV20-1|TRBD1
TGCAGTGCCCTAAGGGGGCGCGGCCCCTACGAGCAGTACTTC
CSALRGRGPYEQYF
>few|TRBJ1-5|TRBV10-3|TRBD1
TGTGCCATCAGTAAGGACAGGGTGCAGCCCCAGCATTTT
CAISKDRVQPQHF
>.|TRBJ1-2|TRBV2|TRBD1
TGTGCCAGCAGTGCAACCGGGACAGTAAGCTATGGCTACACCTTC
CASSATGTVSYGYTF
>few|TRBJ2-5|TRBV15|.
TGTGCCACCGGCCGAGGCTTCCAAGAGACCCAGTACTTC
CATGRGFQETQYF
>.|TRBJ1-6|TRBV25-1|.
TGTGCCAGCAGTGACAGGACTGATTCACCCCTCCACTTT
CASSDRTDSPLHF